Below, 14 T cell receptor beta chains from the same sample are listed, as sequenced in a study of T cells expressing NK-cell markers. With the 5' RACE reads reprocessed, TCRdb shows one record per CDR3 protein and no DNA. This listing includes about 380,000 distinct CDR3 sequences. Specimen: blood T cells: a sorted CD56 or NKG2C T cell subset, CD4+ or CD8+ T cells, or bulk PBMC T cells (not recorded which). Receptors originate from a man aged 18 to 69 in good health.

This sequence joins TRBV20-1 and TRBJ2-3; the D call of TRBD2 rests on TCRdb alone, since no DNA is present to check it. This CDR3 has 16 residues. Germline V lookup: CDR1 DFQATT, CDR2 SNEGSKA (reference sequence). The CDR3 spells CSARLGLAGATDTQYF.

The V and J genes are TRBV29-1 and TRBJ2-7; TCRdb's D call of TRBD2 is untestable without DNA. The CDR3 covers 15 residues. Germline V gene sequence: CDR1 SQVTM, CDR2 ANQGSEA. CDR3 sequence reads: CSGGGRTGSSYEQYF.

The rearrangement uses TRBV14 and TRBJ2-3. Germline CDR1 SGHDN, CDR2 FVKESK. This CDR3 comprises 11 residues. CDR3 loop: CASSQRQAQYF.

The CDR3 loop is CASSYLGGGAHNEQFF. The chain employs TRBV6-2 or TRBV6-3 and TRBJ2-1; TCRdb's D gene call, TRBD2, goes unchecked for lack of DNA. The germline gives CDR1 MNHEY, CDR2 SVGEGT. This CDR3 has 16 amino acids.

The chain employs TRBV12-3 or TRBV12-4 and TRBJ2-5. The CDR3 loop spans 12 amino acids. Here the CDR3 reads CASSLFGKTQYF.

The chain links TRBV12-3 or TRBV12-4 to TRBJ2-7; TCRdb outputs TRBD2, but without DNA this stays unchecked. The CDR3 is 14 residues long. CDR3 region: CASKSSTGAAEKYF.

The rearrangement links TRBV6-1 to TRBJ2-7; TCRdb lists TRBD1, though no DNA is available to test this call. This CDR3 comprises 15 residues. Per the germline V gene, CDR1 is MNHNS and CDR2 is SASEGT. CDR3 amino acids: CASREGADSSYEQYF.

The CDR3 sequence: CASSQDRGGFGEQFF. This chain connects TRBV4-1 to TRBJ2-1; as DNA is missing, the TRBD1 call by TCRdb cannot be tested. This CDR3 is 15 amino acids long. Germline loops: CDR1 MGHRA, CDR2 YSYEKL.

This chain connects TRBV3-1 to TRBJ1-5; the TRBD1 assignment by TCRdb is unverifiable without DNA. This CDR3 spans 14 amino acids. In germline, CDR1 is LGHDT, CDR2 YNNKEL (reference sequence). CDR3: CASSQAGSYQPQHF.

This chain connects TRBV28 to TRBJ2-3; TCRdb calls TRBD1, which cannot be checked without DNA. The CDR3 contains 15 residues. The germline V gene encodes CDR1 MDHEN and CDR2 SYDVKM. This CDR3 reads CASSFAGISTDTQYF.

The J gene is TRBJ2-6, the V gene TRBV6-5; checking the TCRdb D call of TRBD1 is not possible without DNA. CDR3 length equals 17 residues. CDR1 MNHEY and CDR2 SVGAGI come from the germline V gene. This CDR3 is CASSYISGVSGANVLTF.

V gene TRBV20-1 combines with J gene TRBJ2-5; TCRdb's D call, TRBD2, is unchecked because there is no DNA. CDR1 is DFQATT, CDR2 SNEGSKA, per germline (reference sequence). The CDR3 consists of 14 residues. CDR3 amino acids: CSAPAAGGRETQYF.

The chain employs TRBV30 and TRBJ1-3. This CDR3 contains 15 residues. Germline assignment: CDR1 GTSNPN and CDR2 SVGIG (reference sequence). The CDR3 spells CAWSVSGALGNTIYF.

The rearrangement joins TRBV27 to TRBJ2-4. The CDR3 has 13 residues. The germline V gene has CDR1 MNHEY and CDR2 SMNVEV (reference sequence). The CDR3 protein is CASSGGNKNIQYF.